A single sample is the source of the 3 T cell receptor beta chains below, sequenced in a study of cytomegalovirus exposure and HLA in healthy donors. PCR used 60 Vbeta primers and 13 Jbeta primers. TCRdb keeps only in-frame clones here, not all; method: immunoSEQ multiplex PCR. There are 100,000 to 150,000 clones in the sample; about 80% occur only once, and about 1.7% lies in the top ten. Input material: PBMCs. The receptor set was obtained from a young man in good health and CMV-seronegative.

This chain joins TRBV11-2 and TRBJ2-5, with D perhaps matching TRBD1 (5 bases). V shed 1 base and J shed 7 bases, with 10 bases lying between them. The CDR3 covers 13 residues. Germline lookup yields CDR1 SGHAT and CDR2 FQNNGV. CDR3 protein: CASSLGTPGTQYF. Written as DNA, the CDR3 is TGTGCCAGCAGCTTAGGGACACCCGGGACCCAGTACTTC.

This chain uses TRBV5-4 with TRBJ2-7, with unresolved D. CDR3 length: 12 residues. CDR1 SGHNT and CDR2 YYREEE come from the germline V gene (reference sequence). Between the trimmed V and J ends, which lost 4 bases and 4 bases, there was a span of 9 bases. As DNA, the CDR3 is TGTGCCAGCAGCCGTCCTCCTTACGAGCAGTACTTC. Translated, it gives CASSRPPYEQYF.

The gene calls are TRBV19 and TRBJ2-3, with 9 bases that match TRBD1. Germline V lookup: CDR1 LNHDA, CDR2 SQIVND (reference sequence). V trimming: 8 bases; J trimming: 0 bases; junction bases outside the gene matches: 3. The CDR3 consists of 14 residues. The CDR3 DNA reads TGTGCCAGTCGACAGGGGGGAAGCACAGATACGCAGTATTTT. Its translation is CASRQGGSTDTQYF.